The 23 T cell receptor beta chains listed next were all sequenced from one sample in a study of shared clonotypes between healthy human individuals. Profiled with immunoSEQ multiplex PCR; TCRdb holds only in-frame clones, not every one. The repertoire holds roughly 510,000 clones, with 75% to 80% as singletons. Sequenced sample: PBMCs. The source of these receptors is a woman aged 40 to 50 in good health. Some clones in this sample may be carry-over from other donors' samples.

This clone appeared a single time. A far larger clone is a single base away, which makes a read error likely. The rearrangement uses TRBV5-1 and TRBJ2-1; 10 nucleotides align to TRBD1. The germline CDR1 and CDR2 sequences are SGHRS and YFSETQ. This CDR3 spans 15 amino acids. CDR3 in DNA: TGCGCCAGCAGCCCGGGACAGGGGACCTACAATGGGCAGTTCTTC. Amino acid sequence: CASSPGQGTYNGQFF.

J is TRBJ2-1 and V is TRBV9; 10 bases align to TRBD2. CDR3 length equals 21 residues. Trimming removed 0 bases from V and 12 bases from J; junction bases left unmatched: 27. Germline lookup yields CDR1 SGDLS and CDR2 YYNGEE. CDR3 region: CASSVAGSQGSSGRAVSGQFF. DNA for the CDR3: TGTGCCAGCAGCGTAGCGGGGTCGCAGGGGTCGAGCGGGAGGGCCGTAAGCGGGCAGTTCTTC.

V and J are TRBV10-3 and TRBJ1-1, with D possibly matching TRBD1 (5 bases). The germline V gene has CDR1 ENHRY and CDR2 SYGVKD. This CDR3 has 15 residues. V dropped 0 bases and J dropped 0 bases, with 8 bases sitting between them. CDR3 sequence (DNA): TGTGCCATCAGTGAGTCATGGGGCGTGAACACTGAAGCTTTCTTT. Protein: CAISESWGVNTEAFF.

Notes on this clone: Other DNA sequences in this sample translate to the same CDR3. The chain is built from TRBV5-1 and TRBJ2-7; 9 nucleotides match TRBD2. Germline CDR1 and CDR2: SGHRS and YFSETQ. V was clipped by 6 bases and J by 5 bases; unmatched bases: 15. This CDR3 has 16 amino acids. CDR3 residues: CASKTYRGRGGDEQYF. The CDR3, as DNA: TGCGCCAGCAAAACTTATCGCGGGCGGGGGGGCGACGAGCAGTACTTC.

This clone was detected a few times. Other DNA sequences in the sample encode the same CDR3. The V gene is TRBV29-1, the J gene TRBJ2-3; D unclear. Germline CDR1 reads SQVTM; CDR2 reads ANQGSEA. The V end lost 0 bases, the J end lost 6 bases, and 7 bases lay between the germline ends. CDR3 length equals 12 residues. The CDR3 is CSVEDLPDTQYF. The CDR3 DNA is TGCAGCGTTGAAGATTTGCCCGATACGCAGTATTTT.

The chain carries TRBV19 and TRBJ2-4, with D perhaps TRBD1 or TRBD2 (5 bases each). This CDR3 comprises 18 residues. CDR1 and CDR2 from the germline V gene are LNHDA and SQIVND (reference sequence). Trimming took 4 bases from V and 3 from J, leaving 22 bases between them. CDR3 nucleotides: TGTGCCAGTAGTAGAATTATTACGGAGGAAAGGGGCAAAAACATTCAGTACTTC. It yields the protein CASSRIITEERGKNIQYF.

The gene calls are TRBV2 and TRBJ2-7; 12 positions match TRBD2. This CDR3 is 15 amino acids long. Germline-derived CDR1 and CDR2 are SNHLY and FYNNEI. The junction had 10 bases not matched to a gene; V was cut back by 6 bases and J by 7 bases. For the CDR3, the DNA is TGTGCCAGCAGCTTTACTAGCGGGAGGTCGGAGGAGCAGTACTTC. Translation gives CASSFTSGRSEEQYF.

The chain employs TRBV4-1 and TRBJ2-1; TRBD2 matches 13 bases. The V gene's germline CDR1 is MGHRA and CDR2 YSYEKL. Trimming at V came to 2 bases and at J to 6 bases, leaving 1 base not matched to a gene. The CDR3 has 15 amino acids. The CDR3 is CASSQTSGRANEQFF. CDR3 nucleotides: TGCGCCAGCAGCCAAACTAGCGGGAGGGCCAATGAGCAGTTCTTC.

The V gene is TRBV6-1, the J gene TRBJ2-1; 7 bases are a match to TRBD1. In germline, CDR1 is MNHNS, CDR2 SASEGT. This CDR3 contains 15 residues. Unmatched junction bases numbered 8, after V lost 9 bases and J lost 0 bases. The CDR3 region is CASIPGQSSYNEQFF. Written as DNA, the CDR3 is TGTGCCAGTATTCCGGGACAGAGCTCCTACAATGAGCAGTTCTTC.

This CDR3 reads CATTGQTQGQQFF. CDR3 nucleotide sequence: TGTGCCACTACGGGACAGACTCAAGGGCAACAGTTCTTC. J is TRBJ2-1 and V is TRBV6-6, with 7 bases aligning to TRBD1. CDR3 length: 13 amino acids. CDR1 and CDR2 (germline): MNHNY, SVGAGI (reference sequence). With V trimmed by 10 bases and J by 13 bases, 16 bases remained unmatched.

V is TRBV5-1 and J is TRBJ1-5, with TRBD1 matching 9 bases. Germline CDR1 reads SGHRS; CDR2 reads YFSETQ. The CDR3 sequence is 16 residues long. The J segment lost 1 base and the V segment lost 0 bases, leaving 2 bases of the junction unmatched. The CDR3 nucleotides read TGCGCCAGCAGCTTGGGGACAGGGGTGAGCAATCAGCCCCAGCATTTT. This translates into CASSLGTGVSNQPQHF.

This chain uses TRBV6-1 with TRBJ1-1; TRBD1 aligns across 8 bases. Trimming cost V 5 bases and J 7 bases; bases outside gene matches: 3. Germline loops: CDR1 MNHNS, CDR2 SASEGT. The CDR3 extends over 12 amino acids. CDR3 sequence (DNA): TGTGCCAGCAGTAGGACAGGGAGTGAAGCTTTCTTT. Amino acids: CASSRTGSEAFF.

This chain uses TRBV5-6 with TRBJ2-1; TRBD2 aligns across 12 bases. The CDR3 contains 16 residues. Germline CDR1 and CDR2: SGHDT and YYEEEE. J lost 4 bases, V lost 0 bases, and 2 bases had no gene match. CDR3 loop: CASSLVGTSGYNEQFF. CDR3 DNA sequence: TGTGCCAGCAGCTTGGTTGGGACTAGCGGGTACAATGAGCAGTTCTTC.

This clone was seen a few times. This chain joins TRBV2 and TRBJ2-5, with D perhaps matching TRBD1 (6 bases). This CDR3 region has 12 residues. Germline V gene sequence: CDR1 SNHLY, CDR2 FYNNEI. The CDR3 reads CASAQGLGTQYF. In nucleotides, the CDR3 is TGTGCTTCCGCACAGGGCTTGGGGACCCAGTACTTC.

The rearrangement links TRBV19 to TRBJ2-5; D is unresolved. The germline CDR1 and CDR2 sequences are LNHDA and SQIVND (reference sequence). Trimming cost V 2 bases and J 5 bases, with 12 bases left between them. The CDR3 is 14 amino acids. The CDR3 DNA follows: TGTGCCAGTAGTATACTAGGCGGAAGGGAGACCCAGTACTTC. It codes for CASSILGGRETQYF.

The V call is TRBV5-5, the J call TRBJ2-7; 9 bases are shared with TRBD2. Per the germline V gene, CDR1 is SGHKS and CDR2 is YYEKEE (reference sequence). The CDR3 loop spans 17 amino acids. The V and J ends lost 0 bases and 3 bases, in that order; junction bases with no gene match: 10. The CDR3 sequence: CASSLASGGRALYEQYF. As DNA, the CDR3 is TGTGCCAGCAGCTTGGCCTCGGGCGGGAGGGCCCTCTACGAGCAGTACTTC. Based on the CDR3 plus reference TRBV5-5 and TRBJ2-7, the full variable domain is DAGVTQSPTHLIKTRGQQVTLRCSPISGHKSVSWYQQVLGQGPQFIFQYYEKEERGRGNFPDRFSARQFPNYSSELNVNALLLGDSALYLCASSLASGGRALYEQYFGPGTRLTVT.

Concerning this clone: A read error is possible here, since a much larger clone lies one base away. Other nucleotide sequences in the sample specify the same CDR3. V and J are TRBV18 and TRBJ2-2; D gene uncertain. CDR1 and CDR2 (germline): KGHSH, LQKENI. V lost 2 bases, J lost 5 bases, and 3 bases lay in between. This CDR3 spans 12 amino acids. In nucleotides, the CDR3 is TGTGCCAGCTCACCAGGGACCGGGGAGCTGTTTTTT. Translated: CASSPGTGELFF. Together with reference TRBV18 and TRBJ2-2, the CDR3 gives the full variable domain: NAGVMQNPRHLVRRRGQEARLRCSPMKGHSHVYWYRQLPEEGLKFMVYLQKENIIDESGMPKERFSAEFPKEGPSILRIQQVVRGDSAAYFCASSPGTGELFFGEGSRLTVL.

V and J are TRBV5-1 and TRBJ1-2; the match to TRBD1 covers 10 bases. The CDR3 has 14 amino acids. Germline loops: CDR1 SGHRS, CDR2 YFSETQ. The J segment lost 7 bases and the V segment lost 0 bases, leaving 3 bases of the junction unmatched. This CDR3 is CASSLAGTGAGYTF. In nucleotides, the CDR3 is TGCGCCAGCAGCTTGGCCGGGACAGGGGCTGGCTACACCTTC.

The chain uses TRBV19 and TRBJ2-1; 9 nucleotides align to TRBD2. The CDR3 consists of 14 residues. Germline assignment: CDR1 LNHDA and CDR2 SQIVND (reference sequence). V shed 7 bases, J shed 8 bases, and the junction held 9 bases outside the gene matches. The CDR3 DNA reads TGTGCCAGTAACGGAGGGCGGGAGGGCGATGAGCAGTTCTTC. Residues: CASNGGREGDEQFF.

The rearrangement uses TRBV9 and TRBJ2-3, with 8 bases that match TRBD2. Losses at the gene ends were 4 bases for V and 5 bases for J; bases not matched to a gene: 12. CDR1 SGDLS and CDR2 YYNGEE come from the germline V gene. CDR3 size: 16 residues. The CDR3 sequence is CASSPESGSLVDTQYF. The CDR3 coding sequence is TGTGCCAGCAGCCCCGAGAGCGGGAGCTTGGTAGATACGCAGTATTTT.

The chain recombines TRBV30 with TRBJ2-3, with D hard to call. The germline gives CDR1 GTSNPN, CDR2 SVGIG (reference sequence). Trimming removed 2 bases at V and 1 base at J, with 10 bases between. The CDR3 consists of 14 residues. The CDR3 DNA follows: TGTGCCTGGAGTTCGGGTCCAGGCACAGATACGCAGTATTTT. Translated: CAWSSGPGTDTQYF.

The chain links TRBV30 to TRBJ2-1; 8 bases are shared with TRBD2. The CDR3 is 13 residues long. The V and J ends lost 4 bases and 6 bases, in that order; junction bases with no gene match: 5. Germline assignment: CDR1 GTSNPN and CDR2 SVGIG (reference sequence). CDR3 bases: TGTGCCTGGATTCCCGGACTAGCCAATGAGCAGTTCTTC. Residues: CAWIPGLANEQFF.

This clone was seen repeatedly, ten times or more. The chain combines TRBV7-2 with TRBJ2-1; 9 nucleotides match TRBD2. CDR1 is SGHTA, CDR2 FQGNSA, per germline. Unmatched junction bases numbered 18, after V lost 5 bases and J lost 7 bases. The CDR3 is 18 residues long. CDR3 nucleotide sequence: TGTGCCAGCAGCCGCCCTCCGGGGGCTAGCGGGAATAGAAATGAGCAGTTCTTC. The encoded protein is CASSRPPGASGNRNEQFF. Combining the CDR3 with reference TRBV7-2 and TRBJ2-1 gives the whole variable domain GAGVSQSPSNKVTEKGKDVELRCDPISGHTALYWYRQSLGQGLEFLIYFQGNSAPDKSGLPSDRFSAERTGGSVSTLTIQRTQQEDSAVYLCASSRPPGASGNRNEQFFGPGTRLTVL.